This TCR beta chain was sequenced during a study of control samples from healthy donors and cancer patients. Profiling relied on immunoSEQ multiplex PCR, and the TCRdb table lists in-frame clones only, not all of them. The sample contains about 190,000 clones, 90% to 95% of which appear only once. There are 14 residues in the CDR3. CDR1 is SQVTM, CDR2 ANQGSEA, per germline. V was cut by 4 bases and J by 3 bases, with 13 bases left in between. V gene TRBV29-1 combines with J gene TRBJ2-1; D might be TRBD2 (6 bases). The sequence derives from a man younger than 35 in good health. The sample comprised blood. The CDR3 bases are TGCAGCGTTGGGAAAGGAGGGATCTACAATGAGCAGTTCTTC. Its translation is CSVGKGGIYNEQFF.